Here is one T cell receptor beta chain with its context. These data are taken from a study of OX40 agonist ivuxolimab in advanced cancers. The overall study: Hepatocellular carcinoma, melanoma, renal cell or head and neck cancer affected the dose-escalation patients.

Sequenced by immunoSEQ multiplex PCR; TCRdb stores in-frame clones only, minus some. This sample yields tens of thousands of clones, of which approximately 92% are seen a single time; less than 0.2% belongs to the top ten. Material: CD4+ or CD8+ T cells sorted from blood, obtained in a trial of the OX40 agonist ivuxolimab. This TCR was recovered from an adult with an advanced solid tumor such as melanoma, head and neck, liver or kidney cancer.

CDR3 residues: CASSTPGAPLYEQYF. The CDR3 DNA reads as TGTGCCAGTAGTACCCCGGGGGCACCCCTCTACGAGCAGTACTTC. This chain uses TRBV19 with TRBJ2-7; TRBD1 or TRBD2 may be the D gene (6 bases each). Germline CDR1 is LNHDA and CDR2 is SQIVND (reference sequence). Trimming took 4 bases from V and 3 from J, leaving 16 bases between them. This CDR3 comprises 15 residues.